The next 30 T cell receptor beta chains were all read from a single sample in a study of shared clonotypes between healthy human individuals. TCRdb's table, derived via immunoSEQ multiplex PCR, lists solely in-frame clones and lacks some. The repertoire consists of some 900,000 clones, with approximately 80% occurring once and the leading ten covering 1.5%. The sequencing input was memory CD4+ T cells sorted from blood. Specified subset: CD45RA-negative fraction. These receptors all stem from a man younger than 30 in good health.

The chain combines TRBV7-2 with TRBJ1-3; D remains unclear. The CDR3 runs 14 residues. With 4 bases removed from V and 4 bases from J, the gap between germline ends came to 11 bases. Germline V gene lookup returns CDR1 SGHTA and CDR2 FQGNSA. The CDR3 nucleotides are TGTGCCAGCAGCTCCCCTCGGCTGGGAAACACCATATATTTT. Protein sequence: CASSSPRLGNTIYF.

The CDR3 loop is CASSRDLIYNEQFF. As DNA, the CDR3 is TGCGCCAGCAGCCGGGACCTGATTTACAATGAGCAGTTCTTC. The chain combines TRBV4-1 with TRBJ2-1; the D gene could be TRBD1 or TRBD2 (5 bases each). This CDR3 comprises 14 residues. Germline assignment: CDR1 MGHRA and CDR2 YSYEKL. Deletions cut 4 bases from V and 4 bases from J, with 11 bases between.

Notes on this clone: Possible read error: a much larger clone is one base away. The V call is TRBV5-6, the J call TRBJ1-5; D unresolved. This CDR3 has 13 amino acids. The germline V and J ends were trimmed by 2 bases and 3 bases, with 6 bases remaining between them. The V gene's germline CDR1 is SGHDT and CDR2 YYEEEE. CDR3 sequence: CASSLTTNQPQHF. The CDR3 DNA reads TGTGCCAGCAGCTTAACTACCAATCAGCCCCAGCATTTT.

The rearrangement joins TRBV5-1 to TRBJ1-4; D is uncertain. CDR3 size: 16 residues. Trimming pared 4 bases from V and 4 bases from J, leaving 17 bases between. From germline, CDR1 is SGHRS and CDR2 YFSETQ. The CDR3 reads CASSPSGGRGNEKLFF. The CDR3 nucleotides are TGCGCCAGCAGCCCGTCCGGCGGTCGGGGTAATGAAAAACTGTTTTTT.

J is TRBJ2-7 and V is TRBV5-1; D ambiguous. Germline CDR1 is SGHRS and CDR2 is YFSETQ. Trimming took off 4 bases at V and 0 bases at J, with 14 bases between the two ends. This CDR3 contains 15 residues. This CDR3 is CASSTDSTSSYEQYF. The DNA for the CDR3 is TGCGCCAGCAGCACCGACTCTACGAGCTCCTACGAGCAGTACTTC. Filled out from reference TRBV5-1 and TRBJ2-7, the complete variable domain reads KAGVTQTPRYLIKTRGQQVTLSCSPISGHRSVSWYQQTPGQGLQFLFEYFSETQRNKGNFPGRFSGRQFSNSRSEMNVSTLELGDSALYLCASSTDSTSSYEQYFGPGTRLTVT.

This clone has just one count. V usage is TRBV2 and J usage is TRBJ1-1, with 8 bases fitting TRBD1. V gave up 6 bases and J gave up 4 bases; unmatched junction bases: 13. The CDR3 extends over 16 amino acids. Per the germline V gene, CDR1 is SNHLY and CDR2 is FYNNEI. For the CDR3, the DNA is TGTGCCAGCAGAGAACAAACCGGACAGGGAGGCACTGAAGCTTTCTTT. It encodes CASREQTGQGGTEAFF.

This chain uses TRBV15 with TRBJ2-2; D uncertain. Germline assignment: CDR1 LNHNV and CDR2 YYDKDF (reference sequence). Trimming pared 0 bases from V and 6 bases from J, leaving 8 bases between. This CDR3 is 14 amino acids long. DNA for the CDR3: TGTGCCACCAGCAGAGATGGAGTTTCCGGGGAGCTGTTTTTT. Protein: CATSRDGVSGELFF.

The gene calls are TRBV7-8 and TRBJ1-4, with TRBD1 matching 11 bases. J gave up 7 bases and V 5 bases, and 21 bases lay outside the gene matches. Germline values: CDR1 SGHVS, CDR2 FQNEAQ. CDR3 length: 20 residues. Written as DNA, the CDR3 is TGTGCCAGCAGCCTCAGATTTTCGGACAGGGGGCTCCGAGGAAGTGAAAAACTGTTTTTT. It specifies CASSLRFSDRGLRGSEKLFF.

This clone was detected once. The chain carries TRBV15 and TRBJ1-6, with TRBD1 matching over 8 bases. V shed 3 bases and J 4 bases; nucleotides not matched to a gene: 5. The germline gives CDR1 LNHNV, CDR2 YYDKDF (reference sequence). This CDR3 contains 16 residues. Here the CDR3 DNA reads TGTGCCACCAGCAGCGACAGGGGCCGGTATAATTCACCCCTCCACTTT. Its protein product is CATSSDRGRYNSPLHF.

CDR3 DNA sequence: TGTGCCACCAGCAGAGAGGGGATGAACACTGAAGCTTTCTTT. Translated, it gives CATSREGMNTEAFF. This chain links TRBV15 with TRBJ1-1; D unclear. CDR3 length: 14 amino acids. The V gene's germline CDR1 is LNHNV and CDR2 YYDKDF (reference sequence). The V end was cut by 0 bases, the J end by 0 bases, with 5 bases between.

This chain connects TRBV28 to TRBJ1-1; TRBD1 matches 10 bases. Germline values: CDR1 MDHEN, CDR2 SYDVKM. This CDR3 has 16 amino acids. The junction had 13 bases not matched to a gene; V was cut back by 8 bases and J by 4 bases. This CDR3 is CASLPDRGSRSTEAFF. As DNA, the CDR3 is TGTGCCAGCCTCCCGGACAGGGGGAGTCGAAGCACTGAAGCTTTCTTT.

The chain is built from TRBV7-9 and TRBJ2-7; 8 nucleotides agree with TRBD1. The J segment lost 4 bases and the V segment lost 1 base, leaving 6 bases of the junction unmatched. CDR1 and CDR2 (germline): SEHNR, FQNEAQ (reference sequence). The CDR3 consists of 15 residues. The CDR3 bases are TGTGCCAGCAGCTTAGAGGGCAGGGGGCGGTACGAGCAGTACTTC. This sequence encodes CASSLEGRGRYEQYF.

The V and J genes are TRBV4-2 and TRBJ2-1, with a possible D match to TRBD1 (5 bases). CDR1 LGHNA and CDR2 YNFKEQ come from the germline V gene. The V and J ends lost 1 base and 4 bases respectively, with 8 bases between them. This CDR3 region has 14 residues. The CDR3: CASSQVGDYNEQFF. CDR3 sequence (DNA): TGTGCCAGCAGCCAAGTAGGGGATTACAATGAGCAGTTCTTC.

CDR3 nucleotide sequence: TGTGCCATCAGTGGAATGGGGGACGAGCAGTACTTC. Its translation: CAISGMGDEQYF. The V call is TRBV10-3, the J call TRBJ2-7; TRBD1 or TRBD2 may be the D gene (5 bases each). The CDR3 is 12 amino acids. Trimming took off 4 bases at V and 5 bases at J, with 9 bases between the two ends. From germline, CDR1 is ENHRY and CDR2 SYGVKD.

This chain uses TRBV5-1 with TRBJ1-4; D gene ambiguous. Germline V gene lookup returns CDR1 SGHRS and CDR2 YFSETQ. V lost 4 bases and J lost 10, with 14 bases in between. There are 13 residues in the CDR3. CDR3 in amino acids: CASSPQKEGKLFF. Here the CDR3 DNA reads TGCGCCAGCAGCCCCCAGAAGGAGGGAAAACTGTTTTTT.

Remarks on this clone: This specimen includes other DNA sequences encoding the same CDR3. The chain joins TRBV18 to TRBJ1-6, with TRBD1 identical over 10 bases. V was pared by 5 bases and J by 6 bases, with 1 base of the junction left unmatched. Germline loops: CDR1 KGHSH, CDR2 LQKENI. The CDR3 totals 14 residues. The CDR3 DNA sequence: TGTGCCAGCTCAGGACAGGGGGGTAATTCACCCCTCCACTTT. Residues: CASSGQGGNSPLHF.

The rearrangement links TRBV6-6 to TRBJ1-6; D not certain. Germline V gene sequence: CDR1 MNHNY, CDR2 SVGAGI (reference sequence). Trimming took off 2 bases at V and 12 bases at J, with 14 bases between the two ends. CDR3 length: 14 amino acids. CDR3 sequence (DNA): TGTGCCAGCAGTTACGGCCAGGAGCGGGAACCCCTCCACTTT. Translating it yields CASSYGQEREPLHF.

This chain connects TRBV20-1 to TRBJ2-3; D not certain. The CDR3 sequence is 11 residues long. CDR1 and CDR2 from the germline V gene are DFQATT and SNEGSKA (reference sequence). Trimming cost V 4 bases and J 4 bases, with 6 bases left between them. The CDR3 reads CSAKDADTQYF. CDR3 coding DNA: TGCAGTGCTAAGGACGCAGATACGCAGTATTTT.

The CDR3 DNA is TGCGCCAGCAGCTTGGTACAGGGGGCAGAAGGGTCCCAGTACTTC. Translating it yields CASSLVQGAEGSQYF. The chain uses TRBV5-1 and TRBJ2-5; 9 bases are shared with TRBD1. J lost 9 bases, V lost 0 bases, and 9 bases had no gene match. The CDR3 consists of 15 residues. CDR1 and CDR2 (germline): SGHRS, YFSETQ.

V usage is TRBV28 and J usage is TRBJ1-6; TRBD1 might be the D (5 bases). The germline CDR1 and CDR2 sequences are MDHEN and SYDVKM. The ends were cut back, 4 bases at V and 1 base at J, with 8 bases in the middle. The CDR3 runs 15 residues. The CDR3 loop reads CASSSQGSYNSPLHF. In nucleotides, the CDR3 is TGTGCCAGCAGTTCGCAGGGTTCCTATAATTCACCCCTCCACTTT.

The CDR3 here is CASSLDRLAGAYEQYF. The CDR3 bases are TGTGCCAGCAGCTTAGATCGCTTAGCGGGAGCATACGAGCAGTACTTC. J is TRBJ2-7 and V is TRBV11-2; 9 bases align to TRBD2. This CDR3 is 16 amino acids long. The V gene end was trimmed by 0 bases and the J gene end by 4 bases; junction bases not matched to a gene: 7. CDR1 and CDR2 from the germline V gene are SGHAT and FQNNGV.

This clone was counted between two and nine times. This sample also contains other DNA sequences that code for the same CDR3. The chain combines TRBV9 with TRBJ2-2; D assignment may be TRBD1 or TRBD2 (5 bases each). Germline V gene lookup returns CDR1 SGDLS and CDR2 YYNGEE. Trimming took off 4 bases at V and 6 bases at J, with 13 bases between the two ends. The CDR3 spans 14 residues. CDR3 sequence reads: CASSPRQGAGELFF. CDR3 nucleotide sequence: TGTGCCAGCAGCCCCAGGCAGGGAGCCGGGGAGCTGTTTTTT.

This CDR3 is CASSESRVYGYTF. The CDR3 coding sequence is TGTGCCAGCAGTGAGTCGCGGGTCTATGGCTACACCTTC. The chain is built from TRBV2 and TRBJ1-2, with D unresolved. V lost 3 bases and J lost 4, with 9 bases in between. Germline V gene lookup returns CDR1 SNHLY and CDR2 FYNNEI. The CDR3 runs to 13 residues.

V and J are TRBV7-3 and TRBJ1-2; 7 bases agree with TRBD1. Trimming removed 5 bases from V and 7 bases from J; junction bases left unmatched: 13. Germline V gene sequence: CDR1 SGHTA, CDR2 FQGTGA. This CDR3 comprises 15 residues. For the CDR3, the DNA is TGTGCCAGCAGCCAGGCCTCAGGGGGTCATGGTGGCTACACCTTC. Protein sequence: CASSQASGGHGGYTF.

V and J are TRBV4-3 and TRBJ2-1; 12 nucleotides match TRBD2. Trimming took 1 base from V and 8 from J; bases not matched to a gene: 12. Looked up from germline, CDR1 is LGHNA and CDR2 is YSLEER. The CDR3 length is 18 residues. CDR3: CASSQAGTSGYMQDEQFF. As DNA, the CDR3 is TGCGCCAGCAGCCAAGCCGGGACTAGCGGGTACATGCAGGATGAGCAGTTCTTC.

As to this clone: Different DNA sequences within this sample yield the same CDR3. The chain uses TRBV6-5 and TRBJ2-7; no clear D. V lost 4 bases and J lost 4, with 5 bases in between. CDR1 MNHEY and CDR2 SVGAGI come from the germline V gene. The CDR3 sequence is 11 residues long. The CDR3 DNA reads TGTGCCAGCAGTTCGTTATACGAGCAGTACTTC. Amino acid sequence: CASSSLYEQYF.

The CDR3, as DNA: TGTGCCAGCAGCTTGCGAGGGGGGCTTTCCTACAATGAGCAGTTCTTC. This codes for CASSLRGGLSYNEQFF. This chain uses TRBV5-4 with TRBJ2-1; D possibly uses TRBD1 or TRBD2 (6 bases each). Trimming took 1 base from V and 1 from J, leaving 12 bases between them. This CDR3 region has 16 residues. Per germline, CDR1 SGHNT and CDR2 YYREEE (reference sequence).

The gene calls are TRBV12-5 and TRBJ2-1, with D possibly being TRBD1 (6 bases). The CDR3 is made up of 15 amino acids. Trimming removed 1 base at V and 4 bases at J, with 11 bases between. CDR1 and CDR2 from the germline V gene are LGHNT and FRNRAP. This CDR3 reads CASGLGQERYNEQFF. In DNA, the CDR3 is TGTGCTAGTGGTTTGGGACAGGAGCGGTACAATGAGCAGTTCTTC.

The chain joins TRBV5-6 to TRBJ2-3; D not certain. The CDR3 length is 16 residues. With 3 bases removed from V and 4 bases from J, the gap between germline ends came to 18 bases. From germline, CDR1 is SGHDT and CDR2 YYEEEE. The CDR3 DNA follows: TGTGCCAGCAGCTCATTACAGCCGAGTGGAGCAGATACGCAGTATTTT. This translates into CASSSLQPSGADTQYF.

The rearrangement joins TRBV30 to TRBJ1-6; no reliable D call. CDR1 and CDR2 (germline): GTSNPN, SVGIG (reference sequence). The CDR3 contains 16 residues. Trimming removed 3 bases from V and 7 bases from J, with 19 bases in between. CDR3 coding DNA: TGTGCCTGGAGATTGGACCTCGTTAACTCAAATTCACCCCTCCACTTT. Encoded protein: CAWRLDLVNSNSPLHF.